This TCR beta chain was observed in a study of cytomegalovirus exposure and HLA in healthy donors. This CDR3 is 15 amino acids long. The germline CDR1 and CDR2 sequences are KGHSH and LQKENI. Trimming removed 3 bases at V and 0 bases at J, with 9 bases between. This PCR relied on a set of 60 Vbeta primers and 13 Jbeta primers. Sequencing was performed with immunoSEQ multiplex PCR; in TCRdb, only in-frame clones are kept and a portion is missing. The specimen's table records 70,000 or so clones. The chain combines TRBV18 with TRBJ1-3; weak D call: TRBD1 (5 bases). This sequence originates from a man between 35 and 55 years old in good health and CMV-seronegative. Source material: PBMCs. CDR3 amino acids: CASSPAGNSGNTIYF. The CDR3 region has the DNA TGTGCCAGCTCACCGGCAGGGAACTCTGGAAACACCATATATTTT.